The clone carrying this T cell receptor (beta chain) occurred once. Its antigen is not known. This sample stems from a study of CD8+CD57+ T cells in acquired aplastic anemia. Study-wide context: Recorded DNA amounts for sorted CD4+ and CD8+ cells had an average of 3.2 ug.

Germline assignment: CDR1 SEHNR and CDR2 FQNEAQ (reference sequence). V dropped 6 bases and J dropped 2 bases, with 13 bases sitting between them. There are 14 residues in the CDR3. Study-level findings and limits: Common to patients and controls were roughly 30 CD8+ CDR3 sequences.

The template used for profiling TCR beta VDJ and CDR3 was genomic DNA. TCRdb processed the reads anew with MiXCR; each CDR3 protein has one entry. The sample has hundreds of thousands of distinct CDR3 sequences; just under 70% are singletons. The sequence came from a human donor in good health, serving as a control. This sequence joins TRBV7-9 and TRBJ2-5; TRBD1 might be the D (6 bases). Sequencing was performed on sorted CD4+, CD8+, or CD8+CD57+ T cells (not recorded which) from PBMCs. The CDR3 is CASRSGEYQETQYF. The CDR3 DNA reads as TGTGCCAGCAGGTCAGGGGAGTATCAAGAGACCCAGTACTTC.